The following is a T cell receptor beta chain sequence with its context. TCRdb's copy holds only in-frame clones and misses some; the assay was immunoSEQ multiplex PCR. The sample holds some 42,000 clones; approximately 80% are singletons and the top ten take 2.6%. Trimming took 2 bases from V and 3 from J; bases not matched to a gene: 3. Per the germline V gene, CDR1 is SEHNR and CDR2 is FQNEAQ (reference sequence). This CDR3 has 14 residues. These data are taken from a study of OX40 agonist ivuxolimab in advanced cancers. Study information: Mean age about 60 years, range about 23 to 80; approximately 80% male. Partial response was recorded in three patients: one hepatocellular carcinoma and two cutaneous melanoma cases.

The chain has TRBV7-9 and TRBJ1-2; 7 bases align to TRBD1. The clonotype originates from an adult with an advanced solid tumor such as melanoma, head and neck, liver or kidney cancer. Here the sequenced sample was CD4+ or CD8+ T cells sorted from blood, taken in a trial of the OX40 agonist ivuxolimab. CDR3 DNA sequence: TGTGCCAGCAGCTTAACCGGGACAGACTATGGCTACACCTTC. Encoded protein: CASSLTGTDYGYTF.